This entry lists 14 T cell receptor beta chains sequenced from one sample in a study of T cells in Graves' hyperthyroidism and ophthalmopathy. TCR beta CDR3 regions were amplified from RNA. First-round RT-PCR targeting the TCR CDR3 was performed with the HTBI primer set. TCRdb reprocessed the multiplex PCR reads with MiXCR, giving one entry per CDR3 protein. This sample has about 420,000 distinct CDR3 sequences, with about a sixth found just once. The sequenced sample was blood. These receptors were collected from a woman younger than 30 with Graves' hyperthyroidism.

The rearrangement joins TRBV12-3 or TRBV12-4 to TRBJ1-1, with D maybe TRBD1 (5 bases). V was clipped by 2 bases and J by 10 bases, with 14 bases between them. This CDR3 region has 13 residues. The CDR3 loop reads CASSLRWQGAAFF. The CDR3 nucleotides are TGTGCCAGCAGTTTAAGGTGGCAGGGAGCAGCTTTCTTT.

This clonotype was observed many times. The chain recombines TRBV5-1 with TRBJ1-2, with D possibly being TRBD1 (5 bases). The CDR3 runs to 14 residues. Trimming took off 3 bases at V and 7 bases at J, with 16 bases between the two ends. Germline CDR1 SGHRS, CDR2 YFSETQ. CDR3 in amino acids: CASSSIQGEGGYTF. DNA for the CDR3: TGCGCCAGCAGCTCGATCCAAGGGGAGGGTGGCTACACCTTC.

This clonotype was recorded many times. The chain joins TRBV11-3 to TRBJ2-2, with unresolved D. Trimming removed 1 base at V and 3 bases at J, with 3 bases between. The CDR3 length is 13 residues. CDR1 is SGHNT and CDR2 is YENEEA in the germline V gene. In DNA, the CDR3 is TGTGCCAGCAGCTTAGGTTACACCGGGGAGCTGTTTTTT. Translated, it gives CASSLGYTGELFF.

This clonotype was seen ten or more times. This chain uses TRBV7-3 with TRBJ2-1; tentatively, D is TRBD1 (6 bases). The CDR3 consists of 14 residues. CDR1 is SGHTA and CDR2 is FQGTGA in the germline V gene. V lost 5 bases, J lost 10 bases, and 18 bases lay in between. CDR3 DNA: TGTGCCAGCAGCGCGAAGCGGACAGATGAAGAGCAGTTCTTC. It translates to CASSAKRTDEEQFF.

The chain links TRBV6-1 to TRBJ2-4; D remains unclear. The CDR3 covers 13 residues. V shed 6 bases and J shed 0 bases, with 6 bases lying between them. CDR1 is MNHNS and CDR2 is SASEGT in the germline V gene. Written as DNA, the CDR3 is TGTGCCAGCAGGGATCTAGCCAAAAACATTCAGTACTTC. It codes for CASRDLAKNIQYF.

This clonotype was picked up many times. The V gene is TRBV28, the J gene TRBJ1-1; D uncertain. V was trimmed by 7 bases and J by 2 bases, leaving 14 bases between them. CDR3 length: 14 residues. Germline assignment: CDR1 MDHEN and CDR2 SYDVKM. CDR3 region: CASTSDGLNTEAFF. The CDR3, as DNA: TGTGCCAGCACCTCGGACGGACTAAACACTGAAGCTTTCTTT.

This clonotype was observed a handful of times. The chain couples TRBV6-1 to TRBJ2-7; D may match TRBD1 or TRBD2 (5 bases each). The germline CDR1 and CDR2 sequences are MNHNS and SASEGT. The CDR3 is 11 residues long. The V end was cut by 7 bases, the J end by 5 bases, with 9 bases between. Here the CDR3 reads CASTQGHEQYF. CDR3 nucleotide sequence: TGTGCCAGCACCCAGGGACACGAGCAGTACTTC.

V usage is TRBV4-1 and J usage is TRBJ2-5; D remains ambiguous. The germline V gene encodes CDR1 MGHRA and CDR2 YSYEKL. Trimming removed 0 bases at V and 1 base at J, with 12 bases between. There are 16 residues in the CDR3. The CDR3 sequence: CASSQDKGTSQETQYF. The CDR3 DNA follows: TGCGCCAGCAGCCAAGATAAGGGCACCAGCCAAGAGACCCAGTACTTC.

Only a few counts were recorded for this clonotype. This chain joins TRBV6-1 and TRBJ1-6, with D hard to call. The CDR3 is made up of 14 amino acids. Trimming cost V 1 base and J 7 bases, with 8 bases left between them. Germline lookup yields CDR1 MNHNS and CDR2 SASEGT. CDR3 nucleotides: TGTGCCAGCAGTGAAGTGGGAGCGAATTCACCCCTCCACTTT. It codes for CASSEVGANSPLHF.

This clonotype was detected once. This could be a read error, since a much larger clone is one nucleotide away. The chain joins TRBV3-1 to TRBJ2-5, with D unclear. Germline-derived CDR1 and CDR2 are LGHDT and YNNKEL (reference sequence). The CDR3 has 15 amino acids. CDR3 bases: TGTGCCAGCAGCCATTTCAGAATCCACCTCGAGACCCGGTACTTC. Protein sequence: CASSHFRIHLETRYF.

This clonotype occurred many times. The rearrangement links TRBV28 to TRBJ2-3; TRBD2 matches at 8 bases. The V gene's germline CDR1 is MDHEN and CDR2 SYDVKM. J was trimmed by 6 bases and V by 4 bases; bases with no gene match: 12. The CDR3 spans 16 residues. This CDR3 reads CASSYGRTGGLDTQYF. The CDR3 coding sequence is TGTGCCAGCAGTTATGGGAGGACGGGAGGGCTGGATACGCAGTATTTT. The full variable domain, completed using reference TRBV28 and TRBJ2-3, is DVKVTQSSRYLVKRTGEKVFLECVQDMDHENMFWYRQDPGLGLRLIYFSYDVKMKEKGDIPEGYSVSREKKERFSLILESASTNQTSMYLCASSYGRTGGLDTQYFGPGTRLTVL.

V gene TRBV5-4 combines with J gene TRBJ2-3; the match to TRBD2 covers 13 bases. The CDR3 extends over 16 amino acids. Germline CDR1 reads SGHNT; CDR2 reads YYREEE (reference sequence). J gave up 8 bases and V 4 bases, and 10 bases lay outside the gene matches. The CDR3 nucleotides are TGTGCCAGCAGCACCCGGACTAGCGGGGGCCAACCTACGCAGTATTTT. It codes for CASSTRTSGGQPTQYF.

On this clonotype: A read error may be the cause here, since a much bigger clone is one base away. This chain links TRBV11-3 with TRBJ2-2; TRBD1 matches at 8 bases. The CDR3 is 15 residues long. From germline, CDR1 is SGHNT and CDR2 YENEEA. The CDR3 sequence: CAGSFGQGETGELFF. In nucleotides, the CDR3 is TGTGCCGGCAGCTTCGGACAGGGAGAAACCGGGGAGCTGTTTTTT.

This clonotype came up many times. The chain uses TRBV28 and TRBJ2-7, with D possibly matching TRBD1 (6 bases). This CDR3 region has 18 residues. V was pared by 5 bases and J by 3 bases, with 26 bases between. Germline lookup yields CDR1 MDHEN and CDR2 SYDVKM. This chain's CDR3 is CASSHADRHPIVGYEQYF. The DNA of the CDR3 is TGTGCCAGCAGTCACGCAGACAGGCACCCTATCGTGGGCTACGAGCAGTACTTC.